This T cell receptor beta chain was obtained from a study of response to subunit inactivated influenza vaccine. Study-wide results and limits: Authors suggested each seasonal influenza vaccination recruits few new T cells.

TCRdb analysed the RT-PCR reads with MiXCR anew, one entry per CDR3 protein. The table records around 170,000 distinct CDR3 sequences, about 10% of them present only once. This CDR3 contains 14 residues. Germline-derived CDR1 and CDR2 are MNHEY and SVGEGT. The germline V and J ends were trimmed by 0 bases and 2 bases, with 8 bases remaining between them. Worth noting for this clonotype: Its antigen remains unidentified.

The chain has TRBV6-2 or TRBV6-3 and TRBJ2-7; D is unresolved. The TCR comes from a man between 50 and 75 years old who received an inactivated influenza vaccine. The sequencing here drew on CD8+ T cells sorted from PBMCs, taken less than 30 months after vaccination. The CDR3 nucleotides read TGTGCCAGCAGTTACTCGGCTGACCCCTACGAGCAGTACTTC. It codes for CASSYSADPYEQYF.